One and the same sample provided the 7 T cell receptor beta chains below, sequenced in a study of cytomegalovirus exposure and HLA in healthy donors. Use of 60 Vbeta and 13 Jbeta primers characterized the PCR. TCRdb's copy holds only in-frame clones and misses some; the assay was immunoSEQ multiplex PCR. The sample includes some 150,000 clones, 60% to 80% seen only once; the top ten take about 0.66%. Sequencing was carried out using PBMCs. The receptors were sampled from a male donor in good health and CMV-seronegative.

V gene TRBV2 combines with J gene TRBJ1-2; possible D gene TRBD1, 6 bases. CDR1 is SNHLY, CDR2 FYNNEI, per germline. V was clipped by 4 bases and J by 5 bases, with 11 bases between them. There are 13 residues in the CDR3. The CDR3 sequence is CASSGDTFYGYTF. For the CDR3, the DNA is TGTGCCAGCAGTGGGGACACCTTTTATGGCTACACCTTC.

This CDR3 reads CASSPGTGGIYEQYF. DNA for the CDR3: TGTGCCAGCTCACCGGGGACAGGGGGAATCTACGAGCAGTACTTC. The chain has TRBV18 and TRBJ2-7, with 11 nucleotides matching TRBD1. Germline V gives CDR1 KGHSH, CDR2 LQKENI. Trimming took 3 bases from V and 3 from J; bases not matched to a gene: 4. The CDR3 spans 15 residues.

This clone was picked up one time. V usage is TRBV7-3 and J usage is TRBJ2-1; 11 nucleotides match TRBD2. The CDR3 spans 15 residues. Unmatched junction bases numbered 8, after V lost 5 bases and J lost 8 bases. CDR1 is SGHTA, CDR2 FQGTGA, per germline. The CDR3 region has the DNA TGTGCCAGCAGCCCACTAGCGGGGGTCTTAGATGAGCAGTTCTTC. It specifies CASSPLAGVLDEQFF.

The chain is built from TRBV7-9 and TRBJ2-3; 9 bases line up with TRBD2. The CDR3 has 15 residues. The V and J ends lost 7 bases and 4 bases, in that order; junction bases with no gene match: 9. CDR1 is SEHNR and CDR2 is FQNEAQ in the germline V gene (reference sequence). This chain's CDR3 is CASNPGGGVADTQYF. CDR3 coding DNA: TGTGCCAGCAACCCCGGCGGGGGGGTAGCAGATACGCAGTATTTT. Full variable domain (remainder filled in from reference TRBV7-9 and TRBJ2-3): DTGVSQNPRHKITKRGQNVTFRCDPISEHNRLYWYRQTLGQGPEFLTYFQNEAQLEKSRLLSDRFSAERPKGSFSTLEIQRTEQGDSAMYLCASNPGGGVADTQYFGPGTRLTVL.

The chain couples TRBV20-1 to TRBJ1-1, with TRBD1 as a possible D gene (5 bases). The CDR3 extends over 11 amino acids. Germline CDR1 and CDR2: DFQATT and SNEGSKA (reference sequence). Trimming took off 1 base at V and 7 bases at J, with 7 bases between the two ends. CDR3 DNA sequence: TGCAGTGCTAGAGTGCAGGGTGAAGCTTTCTTT. Protein sequence: CSARVQGEAFF.

The chain uses TRBV15 and TRBJ1-6; D is ambiguous. This CDR3 region has 14 residues. Germline CDR1 and CDR2: LNHNV and YYDKDF (reference sequence). The V end was cut by 0 bases, the J end by 9 bases, with 9 bases between. The CDR3 DNA reads TGTGCCACCAGCAGAGATAGGGAGCCTTCACCCCTCCACTTT. Amino acid sequence: CATSRDREPSPLHF.

Turning to this clone: The same CDR3 can be traced to other DNA sequences in this sample. The V and J genes are TRBV29-1 and TRBJ2-7; 10 bases are a match to TRBD1. Germline loops: CDR1 SQVTM, CDR2 ANQGSEA. V lost 3 bases to trimming and J lost 7 bases; unmatched junction nucleotides: 6. The length of the CDR3 is 13 residues. This chain's CDR3 is CSVEATDRGEQYF. DNA for the CDR3: TGCAGCGTTGAGGCGACGGACAGGGGGGAGCAGTACTTC.